The T cell receptor (beta chain) described here comes from a study of beta chain features in type 1 diabetes (dated by TCRdb to between 2017 and 2018). Context from the whole study: No differences in mean age, gender distribution, total cell number or subset yield were found between patients and healthy donors. A total of some 100,000,000 sorted cells were examined across all samples, and the number of cells per subset was strongly correlated with RNA yield. Naive and central memory subsets were obtained from all 30 or so donors, but regulatory and stem cell-like memory subsets were isolated from only 8 patients and about 8 healthy donors. In the study, TCRB repertoires of sorted circulating CD4+ T cell subsets from recently diagnosed type 1 diabetes patients were compared with those of matched healthy donors. Results the study describes overall, beyond this receptor: In all four CD4+ subsets, TCRB CDR3 length was moderately but significantly shorter in type 1 diabetes patients. Only small numbers of individuals were included in the HLA sub-analyses, which left unresolved whether HLA type had any influence on TCRB rearrangement. Because cDNA rather than genomic DNA was sequenced, highly expressing activated cells could have been over-represented, although no difference in activation and CD3 levels was found between groups. At VDJ recombination sites, type 1 diabetes patients had fewer insertions and more deleted nucleotides, which implies abnormalities in thymic rearrangement. The naive, central memory and regulatory TCRB repertoires appeared to resemble one another more closely among patients than among healthy donors. Shorter templates might have been favored by PCR, but patient and control samples were amplified and corrected together, so both groups would have been affected equally by any skew.

Each donor gave one peripheral blood draw, averaging roughly 100 mL, which was collected into heparinised tubes. A BD FACSAria II and a panel including CD45RO, CCR7, CD25, CD127, CD95 and CD27 were used to sort naive, central memory, regulatory and stem cell-like memory CD4+ T cells. Every sorted population had a purity above 98%. PBMCs were isolated immediately by Lymphoprep density gradient centrifugation and stained directly without culture. So that batch effects would be minimized, each experiment stained and sorted samples in pairs, pairing one healthy donor with one patient. The entire isolated RNA was reverse transcribed using the High Capacity cDNA Reverse Transcription Kit, and thus expressed TCRB transcripts were sequenced. Deep immunoSEQ sequencing was applied to naive, central memory and regulatory T cell samples, giving an average of around 3.8 million total reads per sample. After sorted cells were lysed in RLT buffer, RNA was extracted with DNase-treated RNeasy Micro or Mini kits, with the choice depending on cell number. Each cell subset was processed separately to prevent cross-contamination, with patient and healthy donor samples processed together. The immunoSEQ multiplex PCR was used to amplify TCRB sequences from cDNA, yielding 87-bp fragments that span the CDR3 region. Sequencing of the amplicons was done on the Illumina HiSeq platform. Processing in the source paper ran as follows. PCR bias was corrected computationally using synthetic template baselines, and reads within Hamming distance 2 were collapsed, with unmergeable singletons discarded. Reads were aligned against IMGT to assign V, D and J genes, CDR3 length and insertions or deletions at six rearrangement sites. Clonotype counts were normalized to sorted cell number within each subset before computing true diversity and Gini coefficients with the tcR R package. Repertoire sharing was quantified using the overlap coefficient calculated on TCRB nucleotide sequences. Out-of-frame TCRB sequences from naive cells were analyzed as a proxy for the pre-selection repertoire. Entries here come from immuneACCESS through TCRdb and include only in-frame sequences with V and J called. Some clones fail to appear in such tables; in the studies checked, an unresolved V gene covers under half of the shortfall, and the cause of the remainder is unknown. The D gene and trimming were derived from the DNA, and the V and J assignments and clone size from that table. Counted in this sample were hundreds of thousands of clones; 15% to 18% of them appeared once. Around 0.095% of the sample is in the top ten clones.

Trimming takes 0 bases from V and 8 bases from J, and the germline ends sit 9 bases apart. The germline V gene yields SGDLS for CDR1 and YYNGEE for CDR2. Including cysteine and phenylalanine, the CDR3 has 13 amino acids. Only CDR3 DNA remains: 39 bases, in frame from the first base. In this sample, this clone turned up a few times. The antigen it recognizes is unknown. No much larger clone exists at a distance of one base, and base qualities are not known. This same CDR3 is encoded by further DNA sequences in the sample. This TCR was sampled from a man between 18 and 35 years old in good health. Sequencing was carried out using naive CD4+ T cells from blood. The sample's cell subset or site, from its label and the paper: true naive CD4+ T cells. The rearrangement combines TRBV9 with TRBJ1-5; too little of a D gene remains to name it. At the DNA level, the sequence is TGTGCCAGCAGCGTAGATGGGAGGGAGCCCCAGCATTTT. Its product reads: CASSVDGREPQHF.